This T cell receptor (beta chain) was obtained from a study of blood T cell repertoires in COVID-19. Study overall: PBMCs, B-cell-depleted T cells, or T cells were the source of the cDNA or gDNA that made up the material.

This CDR3 spans 14 amino acids. Germline lookup yields CDR1 MDHEN and CDR2 SYDVKM. J was trimmed by 7 bases and V by 5 bases; bases with no gene match: 8. The data were produced by immunoSEQ multiplex PCR, yet TCRdb's version contains in-frame clones alone and is incomplete. This table holds fewer than 200,000 clones, over 65% found once. Individuals aged about 18 to 89 years were recruited from 24 US areas. Clinical history as reported by participants underpinned cohort assignment. Recovered status in Cohort 3 required two negative PCRs, clearance, or symptom resolution. The chain couples TRBV28 to TRBJ2-1, with TRBD1 matching 7 bases. The receptor was derived from a woman in her forties or fifties who had recovered from COVID-19. Sequenced: PBMCs or T cells enriched from blood (not recorded which). CDR3 DNA: TGTGCCAGCAGTCGACAGGGACCTCGGAATGAGCAGTTCTTC. It encodes CASSRQGPRNEQFF.